Below, 23 T cell receptor beta chains from the same sample are listed, as sequenced in a study of T cells in Graves' hyperthyroidism and ophthalmopathy. Amplified TCR beta CDR3 regions came from RNA transcripts. The study used the HTBI primer set for a first-round RT-PCR of the TCR CDR3. TCRdb reprocessed the multiplex PCR reads via MiXCR and lists one record per CDR3 protein. The table lists more than 650,000 distinct CDR3 sequences, 14% of them singletons. Sequencing was done on a sample of blood. The receptors stem from a woman between 18 and 29 years old with Graves' hyperthyroidism.

This clonotype was detected many times. The chain recombines TRBV3-1 with TRBJ2-5, with 7 positions matching TRBD2. CDR1 and CDR2 from the germline V gene are LGHDT and YNNKEL (reference sequence). This CDR3 spans 15 amino acids. Trimming at V came to 1 base and at J to 5 bases, leaving 7 bases not matched to a gene. The CDR3: CASSQAWREKETQYF. CDR3 DNA: TGTGCCAGCAGCCAAGCCTGGCGGGAGAAGGAGACCCAGTACTTC.

There are a few counts of this clonotype. The V call is TRBV2, the J call TRBJ2-7; D gene uncertain. Per the germline V gene, CDR1 is SNHLY and CDR2 is FYNNEI. V was cut by 1 base and J by 3 bases, with 4 bases left in between. This CDR3 contains 12 residues. CDR3 nucleotide sequence: TGTGCCAGCAGTGAAGACGACTACGAGCAGTACTTC. Translation gives CASSEDDYEQYF.

CDR3 residues: CASSITVGQDSNQPQHF. For the CDR3, the DNA is TGTGCCAGTAGTATAACGGTTGGGCAGGATAGCAATCAGCCCCAGCATTTT. The chain joins TRBV19 to TRBJ1-5; no definite D call. Trimming left V 2 bases short and J 0 bases short, with 14 bases between. The V gene's germline CDR1 is LNHDA and CDR2 SQIVND (reference sequence). This CDR3 has 17 residues.

This clonotype was seen just once. A read error may produce the germline difference seen at one junction end. The V gene is TRBV11-2, the J gene TRBJ2-1, with D possibly called TRBD1 or TRBD2 (5 bases each). CDR1 is SGHAT, CDR2 FQNNGV, per germline. There are 16 residues in the CDR3. This CDR3 is CASSPGTDDSYNEQYF. For the CDR3, the DNA is TGTGCCAGCAGCCCCGGGACCGACGATTCCTACAATGAGCAATACTTC.

This clonotype was detected a few times. It may be a read error: a sequence one base away is much more abundant. V and J are TRBV18 and TRBJ2-3, with 7 bases identical to TRBD2. This CDR3 has 17 amino acids. Germline V gives CDR1 KGHSH, CDR2 LQKENI. In nucleotides, the CDR3 is TGTGCCAGCTCACCACCGAGGAGAGCGACTAGCACAGATACGCAGTGTTTT. The encoded protein is CASSPPRRATSTDTQCF.

This clonotype was recorded many times. The chain is built from TRBV3-1 and TRBJ2-1; D remains unclear. Germline CDR1 LGHDT, CDR2 YNNKEL (reference sequence). Trimming shortened V by 1 base and J by 12 bases, and 10 bases separated the two germline ends. CDR3 length equals 12 residues. The CDR3 bases are TGTGCCAGCAGCCAAGGGTGGATAGGGCAGTTCTTC. Protein product: CASSQGWIGQFF.

The table lists this clonotype with many counts. The rearrangement links TRBV3-1 to TRBJ2-7, with a weak D call TRBD1 (5 bases). Germline CDR1 and CDR2: LGHDT and YNNKEL (reference sequence). The length of the CDR3 is 13 residues. The V gene lost 2 bases and the J gene lost 7 bases, with 12 bases spanning the gap. The CDR3 region is CASSQSGLGEQYF. In DNA, the CDR3 is TGTGCCAGCAGCCAATCAGGGTTAGGGGAGCAGTACTTC.

This chain links TRBV12-3 or TRBV12-4 with TRBJ1-4; D not certain. This CDR3 is built from 15 residues. Trimming took 7 bases from V and 4 from J, leaving 16 bases between them. The CDR3 DNA is TGTGCCAGCACCATCCGGTCCGACCATAATGAAAAACTGTTTTTT. It translates to CASTIRSDHNEKLFF.

Many counts were recorded for this clonotype. The chain combines TRBV6-1 with TRBJ1-5; D remains ambiguous. The CDR3 totals 14 residues. Germline V gene data show CDR1 as MNHNS and CDR2 as SASEGT. V was shortened by 5 bases and J by 5 bases, with 13 bases between the two germline ends. CDR3 sequence: CASSPAGSDQPQHF. The CDR3 region has the DNA TGTGCCAGCAGTCCCGCGGGGAGCGATCAGCCCCAGCATTTT.

Ten or more counts support this clonotype. The V and J genes are TRBV2 and TRBJ2-3, with unresolved D. The CDR3 is made up of 12 amino acids. V dropped 3 bases and J dropped 4 bases, with 5 bases sitting between them. Per germline, CDR1 SNHLY and CDR2 FYNNEI. The CDR3: CASSEDPDTQYF. CDR3 coding DNA: TGTGCCAGCAGTGAGGATCCAGATACGCAGTATTTT.

There are many counts of this clonotype. The rearrangement links TRBV28 to TRBJ2-7; D not resolved. Trimming took 6 bases from V and 5 from J, leaving 20 bases between them. CDR3 size: 15 residues. Germline-derived CDR1 and CDR2 are MDHEN and SYDVKM. The CDR3 bases are TGTGCCAGCAGAGAGACGACCGCGCTTAGGGACGAGCAGTACTTC. Translated, it gives CASRETTALRDEQYF. Variable domain in full (rest from reference TRBV28 and TRBJ2-7): DVKVTQSSRYLVKRTGEKVFLECVQDMDHENMFWYRQDPGLGLRLIYFSYDVKMKEKGDIPEGYSVSREKKERFSLILESASTNQTSMYLCASRETTALRDEQYFGPGTRLTVT.

There are many counts of this clonotype. The chain has TRBV5-1 and TRBJ2-1; 10 bases are shared with TRBD1. Looked up from germline, CDR1 is SGHRS and CDR2 is YFSETQ. The CDR3 covers 17 residues. V lost 3 bases and J lost 9; bases outside the gene matches: 15. The chain's CDR3 is CASSSHTGTGDQGEQFF. In nucleotides, the CDR3 is TGCGCCAGCAGCTCACACACCGGGACAGGGGACCAAGGTGAGCAGTTCTTC.

The chain employs TRBV19 and TRBJ1-2; the D is unclear. The germline V gene has CDR1 LNHDA and CDR2 SQIVND (reference sequence). The CDR3 contains 17 residues. V lost 5 bases to trimming and J lost 2 bases, with 21 bases between them. This chain's CDR3 is CASSPRSNYQENYGYTF. CDR3 nucleotide sequence: TGTGCCAGTAGTCCTCGGTCTAACTACCAAGAGAACTATGGCTACACCTTC.

The J gene is TRBJ2-5, the V gene TRBV5-4, with 9 bases fitting TRBD2. From germline, CDR1 is SGHNT and CDR2 YYREEE (reference sequence). V shed 2 bases, J shed 3 bases, and the junction held 5 bases outside the gene matches. The CDR3 is 15 amino acids. The CDR3 spells CASSFSGRGKETQYF. DNA of the CDR3: TGTGCCAGCAGCTTTAGCGGGAGAGGGAAAGAGACCCAGTACTTC. Full variable domain (missing parts from reference TRBV5-4 and TRBJ2-5): ETGVTQSPTHLIKTRGQQVTLRCSSQSGHNTVSWYQQALGQGPQFIFQYYREEENGRGNFPPRFSGLQFPNYSSELNVNALELDDSALYLCASSFSGRGKETQYFGPGTRLLVL.

This clonotype was recorded a few times. The V gene is TRBV28, the J gene TRBJ2-2; D gene uncertain. Germline CDR1 and CDR2: MDHEN and SYDVKM. There are 12 residues in the CDR3. V was cut by 5 bases and J by 8 bases, with 9 bases left in between. CDR3 loop: CASSRHAGELFF. CDR3 nucleotides: TGTGCCAGCAGTAGGCACGCTGGGGAGCTGTTTTTT.

In this sample, this clonotype turned up many times. V and J are TRBV6-1 and TRBJ2-2; 13 positions match TRBD2. Germline CDR1 MNHNS, CDR2 SASEGT. Germline trimming cut 7 bases from V and 3 bases from J; bases unmatched to any gene: 8. This CDR3 region has 17 residues. Here the CDR3 DNA reads TGTGCCAGCACACCCCGGACTAGCGGGAGATACACCGGGGAGCTGTTTTTT. It specifies CASTPRTSGRYTGELFF.

This clonotype was detected ten times or more. The chain is built from TRBV6-1 and TRBJ1-4, with a weak D call TRBD1 (5 bases). The CDR3 is made up of 16 amino acids. CDR1 MNHNS and CDR2 SASEGT come from the germline V gene. Trimming removed 6 bases from V and 0 bases from J, with 14 bases in between. The CDR3 DNA follows: TGTGCCAGCAGGTCGTACAGGCTCGCAACTAATGAAAAACTGTTTTTT. Translated: CASRSYRLATNEKLFF.

This clonotype was counted many times. V gene TRBV3-1 combines with J gene TRBJ1-2; D is ambiguous. V lost 0 bases and J 5 bases, leaving 7 bases between the germline ends. This CDR3 is 13 amino acids long. Germline lookup yields CDR1 LGHDT and CDR2 YNNKEL (reference sequence). CDR3 nucleotides: TGTGCCAGCAGCCAAGAGAGAGGGTATGGCTACACCTTC. Amino acids: CASSQERGYGYTF.

This clonotype occurred a few times. This chain links TRBV11-1 with TRBJ1-3; D is ambiguous. V lost 5 bases to trimming and J lost 4 bases, with 15 bases between them. CDR1 is SGHAT, CDR2 FQDESV, per germline (reference sequence). The CDR3 has 15 amino acids. The chain's CDR3 is CASSLTTWSGNTIYF. CDR3 nucleotide sequence: TGTGCCAGCAGCCTAACGACCTGGTCAGGAAACACCATATATTTT.

The chain recombines TRBV11-2 with TRBJ1-3; D gene ambiguous. The V end was cut by 1 base, the J end by 2 bases, with 9 bases between. The CDR3 loop spans 15 amino acids. Per germline, CDR1 SGHAT and CDR2 FQNNGV. CDR3: CASSLGEFAGNTIYF. Written as DNA, the CDR3 is TGTGCCAGCAGCTTAGGGGAGTTCGCTGGAAACACCATATATTTT.

V is TRBV4-1 and J is TRBJ1-1, with D hard to call. The CDR3 runs 16 residues. The ends were cut back, 0 bases at V and 3 bases at J, with 14 bases in the middle. CDR1 is MGHRA, CDR2 YSYEKL, per germline. CDR3 region: CASSQDGIRAHTEAFF. The CDR3 nucleotides read TGCGCCAGCAGCCAAGACGGTATCCGGGCCCACACTGAAGCTTTCTTT.

The chain is built from TRBV4-1 and TRBJ2-7; 8 bases are a match to TRBD1. Unmatched junction bases numbered 22, after V lost 1 base and J lost 11 bases. CDR1 and CDR2 (germline): MGHRA, YSYEKL. The CDR3 has 18 amino acids. The CDR3 bases are TGCGCCAGCAGCCAAGCCCCAATAAGACCCGGTGTGACAGGGGAGGAGTACTTC. Translating gives CASSQAPIRPGVTGEEYF.

This clonotype was seen ten or more times. This sequence joins TRBV2 and TRBJ2-1; D uncertain. V dropped 6 bases and J dropped 9 bases, with 9 bases sitting between them. The CDR3 runs to 11 residues. Germline CDR1 SNHLY, CDR2 FYNNEI. Here the CDR3 reads CASSFSAEQFF. The CDR3 region has the DNA TGTGCCAGCAGCTTTAGTGCTGAGCAGTTCTTC.